There are many counts of the clone carrying this TCR beta chain. With 10-nucleotide random UMIs included, cDNA was synthesized by 5'RACE. TCRdb processed the 5' RACE reads anew with MiXCR; each CDR3 protein has one entry. Altogether about 77,000 distinct CDR3 sequences are present, roughly 9.5% being singletons, with the ten largest covering 1.7%. The data are from a study of neurological immune-mediated disorders. Volunteers attending a blood bank in Maryland, USA, served as healthy controls. The CDR3 length is 12 residues. CDR1 is SQVTM, CDR2 ANQGSEA, per germline. V was shortened by 5 bases and J by 8 bases, with 12 bases between the two germline ends.

The sequence came from a man in his fifties in good health. Sequencing used PBMCs. The gene calls are TRBV29-1 and TRBJ1-4; D is perhaps TRBD1 (6 bases). Written as DNA, the CDR3 is TGCAGCGTTAGGGGGGAAGGCGAAAAACTGTTTTTT. It codes for CSVRGEGEKLFF.